This T cell receptor (beta chain) stems from a study of beta chain features in type 1 diabetes. Study observations and caveats: The VDJ junctions of type 1 diabetes patients carried fewer insertions and more deletions.

By way of CD45RO/CCR7/CD25/CD127/CD95/CD27, the CD4+ regulatory, stem cell-like memory, central memory and naive cells were sorted. Germline V gives CDR1 LGHNA, CDR2 YNFKEQ. The CDR3 spans 15 residues. Reverse transcription of all isolated RNA meant that expressed TCRB transcripts were sequenced. Using immunoSEQ multiplex PCR, the repertoire was profiled, and TCRdb retains in-frame clones only, with some absent. The data contain 390,000 or so clones, approximately 15% of them singletons. Details on this clone: What it binds is unknown. Germline is not matched at one junction end, which may reflect a read error.

The TCR was taken from a man aged 25 to 45 in good health. The source material was naive CD4+ T cells from blood. The rearrangement uses TRBV4-2 and TRBJ2-2; 8 positions agree with TRBD1. The CDR3 nucleotides are TGTGCCCGCAGCGGAGGGACAGGGAACACCGGGGAGCTGTTTTTT. Translation gives CARSGGTGNTGELFF.